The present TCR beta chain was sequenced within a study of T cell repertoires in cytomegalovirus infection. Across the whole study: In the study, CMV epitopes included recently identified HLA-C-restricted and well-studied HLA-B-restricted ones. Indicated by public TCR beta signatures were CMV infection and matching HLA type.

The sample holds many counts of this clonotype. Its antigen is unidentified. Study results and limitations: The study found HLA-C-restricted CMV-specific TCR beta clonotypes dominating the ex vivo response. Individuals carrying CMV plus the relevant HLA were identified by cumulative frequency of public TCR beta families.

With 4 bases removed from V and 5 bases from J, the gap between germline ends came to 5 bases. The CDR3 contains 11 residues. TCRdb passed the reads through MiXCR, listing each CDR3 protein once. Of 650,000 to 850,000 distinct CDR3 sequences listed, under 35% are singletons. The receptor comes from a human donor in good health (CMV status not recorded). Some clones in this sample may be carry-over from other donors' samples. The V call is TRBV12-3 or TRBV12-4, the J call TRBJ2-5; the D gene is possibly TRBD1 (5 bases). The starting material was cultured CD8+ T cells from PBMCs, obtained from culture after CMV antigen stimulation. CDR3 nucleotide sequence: TGTGCCAGCAGTTCAGGGGAGACCCAGTACTTC. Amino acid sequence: CASSSGETQYF.